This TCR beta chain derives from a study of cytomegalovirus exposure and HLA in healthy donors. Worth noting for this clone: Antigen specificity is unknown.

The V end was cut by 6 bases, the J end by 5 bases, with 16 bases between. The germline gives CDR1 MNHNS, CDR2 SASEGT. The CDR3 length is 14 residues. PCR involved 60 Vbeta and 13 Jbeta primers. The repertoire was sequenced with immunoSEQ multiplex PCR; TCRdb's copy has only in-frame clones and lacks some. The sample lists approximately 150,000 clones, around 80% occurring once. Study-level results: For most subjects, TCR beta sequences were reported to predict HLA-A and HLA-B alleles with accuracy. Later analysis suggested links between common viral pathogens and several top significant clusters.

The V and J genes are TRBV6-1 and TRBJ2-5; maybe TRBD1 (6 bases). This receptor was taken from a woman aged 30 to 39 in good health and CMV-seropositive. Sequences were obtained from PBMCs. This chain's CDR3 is CASSTGTIRETQYF. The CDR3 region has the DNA TGTGCCAGCAGCACCGGGACAATCAGGGAGACCCAGTACTTC.